The rows below give T cell receptor beta chains drawn from one sample of a study of cytomegalovirus exposure and HLA in healthy donors. TCRdb's copy holds only in-frame clones and misses some; the assay was immunoSEQ multiplex PCR. The table includes about 76,000 clones, approximately 78% detected once. The sample comprised PBMCs. The receptors shown here come from a male donor in good health and CMV-seropositive. The CDR3 runs from the conserved cysteine through the conserved F or W. Fields, in order: CDR3 DNA, CDR3 protein, V gene, D gene, J gene, clone size. A D gene is named only where the DNA matches it firmly. Expanded clones are given a class, and other clones once, few, many or no size at all.

TGTGCCAGCAGTTACCCGGGACAGGAAGCTTTCTTT CASSYPGQEAFF TRBV6-5 TRBD1 TRBJ1-1 NA
TGTGCCAGCAGGACAGTCCCTAATGAAAAACTGTTTTTT CASRTVPNEKLFF TRBV28 NA TRBJ1-4 many
TGTGCCCCCGGGGACAAACTTTACGAGCAGTACTTC CAPGDKLYEQYF TRBV6-5 NA TRBJ2-7 NA
TGTGCCAGCAGTTTAAGTATGCGGCGGGAGACCCAGTACTTC CASSLSMRRETQYF TRBV27 NA TRBJ2-5 NA
TGTGCCAGCAGTGAGGGCCATGGTGCGGAGACCCAGTACTTC CASSEGHGAETQYF TRBV6-5 NA TRBJ2-5 few
TGTGCCAGCAACCCTACAGGGGCGAACACCGGGGAGCTGTTTTTT CASNPTGANTGELFF TRBV5-4 TRBD1 TRBJ2-2 NA
TGTGCCAGCAGTTCATTAGCGGGAGGGACGGCGGACATTCAGTACTTC CASSSLAGGTADIQYF TRBV28 TRBD2 TRBJ2-4 NA
TGTTCCAGCAGCAACAGGGGCCGAGACGAGCAGTACTTC CSSSNRGRDEQYF TRBV7-9 TRBD1 TRBJ2-7 NA
TGTGCCAGTAGCCCCGGAGTCCGCTACGAGCAGTACTTC CASSPGVRYEQYF TRBV19 NA TRBJ2-7 NA
TGTGCCAGCAGTCGATCGGGACAGGGGGGTGAAAAACTGTTTTTT CASSRSGQGGEKLFF TRBV28 TRBD1 TRBJ1-4 NA
TGTGCCAGCAGTCCTCGGGGGTCGGTCTACGAGCAGTACTTC CASSPRGSVYEQYF TRBV27 NA TRBJ2-7 NA
TGTGCCAGCAGTCGCACCCGACAGGCCTACGAGCAGTACTTC CASSRTRQAYEQYF TRBV6-5 NA TRBJ2-7 few
TGTGCCAGCAGTTACTCGACGAGGACAGTGAATGGCTACACCTTC CASSYSTRTVNGYTF TRBV6-5 NA TRBJ1-2 once
TGTGCCAGCAGTTACTCGGGACTAGCGGCCCACAATGAGCAGTTCTTC CASSYSGLAAHNEQFF TRBV6-5 TRBD2 TRBJ2-1 NA
TGTGCCAGCAGCCCGCAGTCTCAGGTGACCTACGAGCAGTACTTC CASSPQSQVTYEQYF TRBV9 NA TRBJ2-7 NA
TGTGCCAGTAAACCGAACGACAGGGGCCGGTCCGGGGAGCTGTTTTTT CASKPNDRGRSGELFF TRBV19 TRBD1 TRBJ2-2 NA
TGTGCCAGCAGTCCCTGGAGACTAGCGGGAGTGGCAGATACGCAGTATTTT CASSPWRLAGVADTQYF TRBV2 TRBD2 TRBJ2-3 NA
TGTGCCAGCGGGAGCGGGAGATACGAGCAGTACTTC CASGSGRYEQYF TRBV28 TRBD2 TRBJ2-7 NA
TGTGCCAGCAGCGTAGTGTTGGGGGGTACGCAGTATTTT CASSVVLGGTQYF TRBV9 NA TRBJ2-3 NA
TGTGCCAGCAGCCTCACAGGGGGAAAGTATGAGCAGTTCTTC CASSLTGGKYEQFF TRBV7-3 TRBD1 TRBJ2-1 once
TGTGCTAGTGGCCGAGGAGCGGGAAGTACAGATACGCAGTATTTT CASGRGAGSTDTQYF TRBV12-5 TRBD2 TRBJ2-3 NA
TGTGCCAGCAGCTCTCTTTTCTCCGGGATCAGCCCTCCCTACGAGCAGTACTTC CASSSLFSGISPPYEQYF TRBV11-2 NA TRBJ2-7 NA
TGTGCCAGCAGCTCTAACAGGGGAAGGGGCGAGCAGTACTTC CASSSNRGRGEQYF TRBV11-2 TRBD1 TRBJ2-7 once
TGTGCCAGCCAGGGGGAGGCCTTCTCTTACGAGCAGTACTTC CASQGEAFSYEQYF TRBV7-2 NA TRBJ2-7 NA
TGTGCCAGTTCCCTGTTTTCTCTCGGGGAAAAACTGTTTTTT CASSLFSLGEKLFF TRBV28 NA TRBJ1-4 NA
TGTGCCAGCAGCGCCCAGGACACCCTGAACACTGAAGCTTTCTTT CASSAQDTLNTEAFF TRBV7-9 NA TRBJ1-1 NA
TGTGCCAGCAGTTTAGATGACAGGCACACCGGGGAGCTGTTTTTT CASSLDDRHTGELFF TRBV28 NA TRBJ2-2 NA
TGTGCCAGCAGTCCCGTGACAGGGGTCGGTGAAGCTTTCTTT CASSPVTGVGEAFF TRBV6-5 TRBD1 TRBJ1-1 few
TGTGCCAGCAGCCAACGGCAGGGAACCGGGGAGCTGTTTTTT CASSQRQGTGELFF TRBV14 NA TRBJ2-2 NA
TGTGCCAGCAGCGGGAGCTCCTACAATGAGCAGTTCTTC CASSGSSYNEQFF TRBV5-4 NA TRBJ2-1 once
TGTGCCAGCAGCCCTAGCGGGAGAGGGTCCTACGAGCAGTACTTC CASSPSGRGSYEQYF TRBV27 TRBD2 TRBJ2-7 NA
TGTGCCAGCAGTGACCCTGGGACAGGGGACTATGGCTACACCTTC CASSDPGTGDYGYTF TRBV6-1 TRBD1 TRBJ1-2 NA
TGTGCCAGCAGCTGGGACAGGAGGGGCACTGAAGCTTTCTTT CASSWDRRGTEAFF TRBV6-5 TRBD1 TRBJ1-1 medium-sized
TGTGCCAGCAGCTTAACTAGCGGGATATCTTACAATGAGCAGTTCTTC CASSLTSGISYNEQFF TRBV7-3 TRBD2 TRBJ2-1 NA
TGTGCCAGCAGACAGGAAAAGCCTTCGACCTACGAGCAGTACTTC CASRQEKPSTYEQYF TRBV28 NA TRBJ2-7 NA
TGTGCCAGCAGTGAACCCCGGGGTTTACGTTCCTCCCGCTTC CASSEPRGLRSSRF TRBV2 NA TRBJ2-7 NA
TGTGCCAGCAGCTTAGAGGGGGGGCGGTACACCGGGGAGCTGTTTTTT CASSLEGGRYTGELFF TRBV7-6 NA TRBJ2-2 few
TGTGCCAGCAGACCACAGGGCATGAACACTGAAGCTTTCTTT CASRPQGMNTEAFF TRBV6-6 NA TRBJ1-1 NA
TGCAGTGCCAGACTCCCCTACGAGCAGTACTTC CSARLPYEQYF TRBV20-1 NA TRBJ2-7 NA
TGCGCCAGCAGCTTGGCCGTAGGGCGGGAGTACAATGAGCAGTTCTTC CASSLAVGREYNEQFF TRBV5-1 TRBD2 TRBJ2-1 NA
TGTGCCAGCAGCCCCAACGACAGGGGGGGAAACTATGGCTACACCTTC CASSPNDRGGNYGYTF TRBV5-8 TRBD1 TRBJ1-2 NA
TGCAGCGTTGCCGGAGAGACGTACACTGAAGCTTTCTTT CSVAGETYTEAFF TRBV29-1 NA TRBJ1-1 NA
TGTGCCAGCTCACCTGGGCGTGAAGCTTTCTTT CASSPGREAFF TRBV18 NA TRBJ1-1 NA
TGTGCCAGCAGAGACAGAGTAGCACTGCGTGCTTTCTTT CASRDRVALRAFF TRBV2 NA TRBJ1-1 few
TGTGCCAGCAGCCAGGGAGGCTACGAGCAGTACTTC CASSQGGYEQYF TRBV5-4 NA TRBJ2-7 NA
TGTGCCAGCAGTTCCGGGACAGGGCCCGGGGAGCTGTTTTTT CASSSGTGPGELFF TRBV6-5 TRBD1 TRBJ2-2 once
TGTGCCAGCTCACGTAGCGGGAGGGCCCGAGAGACCCAGTACTTC CASSRSGRARETQYF TRBV18 TRBD2 TRBJ2-5 NA